This entry lists 14 T cell receptor beta chains sequenced from one sample in a study of Ad26.COV2.S vaccination and SARS-CoV-2 variants. TCRdb's table, derived via immunoSEQ multiplex PCR, lists solely in-frame clones and lacks some. The table lists some 460,000 clones, 89% of them singletons. Treatment defined: roughly 19 received Ad26.COV2.S at low or high dose, single or two shots; several received placebo; per-sample allocation not given. Day 63 after the first injection of vaccine or placebo was the sampling time. The sequencing here drew on peripheral blood, taken in a trial of Ad26.COV2.S vaccine versus placebo. Receptor source: a person aged 18-65 years who received the Ad26.COV2.S COVID-19 vaccine or a placebo.

The chain couples TRBV29-1 to TRBJ2-3; D perhaps matches TRBD2 (5 bases). Germline V lookup: CDR1 SQVTM, CDR2 ANQGSEA. Trimming removed 4 bases at V and 1 base at J, with 15 bases between. This CDR3 spans 15 amino acids. Here the CDR3 DNA reads TGCAGCGTTGCCGGGGAAAAAGGTCGCACAGATACGCAGTATTTT. Amino acid sequence: CSVAGEKGRTDTQYF.

This chain links TRBV28 with TRBJ2-7; D remains ambiguous. Trimming pared 2 bases from V and 6 bases from J, leaving 8 bases between. Germline V CDR1 and CDR2: MDHEN, SYDVKM. The CDR3 is 12 residues long. The CDR3 nucleotides are TGTGCCAGCAGTTTAGGGCAGCGCGAGCAGTACTTC. Amino acid sequence: CASSLGQREQYF.

This rearrangement joins TRBV11-2 to TRBJ2-5; 7 bases match TRBD2. The V gene's germline CDR1 is SGHAT and CDR2 FQNNGV. Losses at the gene ends were 8 bases for V and 1 base for J; bases not matched to a gene: 13. The CDR3 covers 16 residues. The CDR3 reads CASGTRGGGGQETQYF. CDR3 DNA sequence: TGTGCCAGCGGGACGCGGGGCGGCGGGGGCCAAGAGACCCAGTACTTC.

This clone was seen a few times. The chain joins TRBV27 to TRBJ1-2; TRBD1 might be the D (5 bases). Trimming shortened V by 6 bases and J by 5 bases, and 10 bases separated the two germline ends. Germline V gene data show CDR1 as MNHEY and CDR2 as SMNVEV (reference sequence). The CDR3 has 12 residues. The CDR3 loop reads CASRDTRYGYTF. CDR3 sequence (DNA): TGTGCCAGCAGGGACACGCGATATGGCTACACCTTC.

The V call is TRBV11-2, the J call TRBJ1-3, with TRBD1 matching 10 bases. The CDR3 sequence is 16 residues long. Trimming at V came to 5 bases and at J to 8 bases, leaving 12 bases not matched to a gene. Germline V lookup: CDR1 SGHAT, CDR2 FQNNGV. The CDR3 spells CASSARSGQGGYTIYF. For the CDR3, the DNA is TGTGCCAGCAGCGCGCGAAGCGGACAGGGGGGATACACCATATATTTT.

V usage is TRBV11-2 and J usage is TRBJ1-1; D is perhaps TRBD1 (5 bases). Germline V lookup: CDR1 SGHAT, CDR2 FQNNGV. The CDR3 is 17 residues long. Trimming shortened V by 1 base and J by 1 base, and 16 bases separated the two germline ends. The CDR3 DNA is TGTGCCAGCAGCTTAGTCCGGGACCGGTGGGCGAACACTGAAGCTTTCTTT. Translated, it gives CASSLVRDRWANTEAFF. Complete variable domain (other parts from reference TRBV11-2 and TRBJ1-1): EAGVAQSPRYKIIEKRQSVAFWCNPISGHATLYWYQQILGQGPKLLIQFQNNGVVDDSQLPKDRFSAERLKGVDSTLKIQPAKLEDSAVYLCASSLVRDRWANTEAFFGQGTRLTVV.

The genes are TRBV6-5 and TRBJ2-7; D is possibly TRBD2 (6 bases). The V end lost 6 bases, the J end lost 3 bases, and 15 bases lay between the germline ends. This CDR3 spans 14 amino acids. Per germline, CDR1 MNHEY and CDR2 SVGAGI. The chain's CDR3 is CASSPQAGSYEQYF. The CDR3 DNA reads TGTGCCAGCAGCCCCCAGGCGGGAAGCTACGAGCAGTACTTC.

The rearrangement links TRBV19 to TRBJ2-5; the D gene is possibly TRBD1 (6 bases). The V end was cut by 4 bases, the J end by 4 bases, with 10 bases between. The CDR3 runs 13 residues. CDR1 LNHDA and CDR2 SQIVND come from the germline V gene (reference sequence). The CDR3 bases are TGTGCCAGTAGTACTGACAGGACAGAGACCCAGTACTTC. Translated, it gives CASSTDRTETQYF.

The chain is built from TRBV5-1 and TRBJ2-2, with D unresolved. In germline, CDR1 is SGHRS, CDR2 YFSETQ. The CDR3 has 14 amino acids. Trimming took 2 bases from V and 3 from J, leaving 8 bases between them. The CDR3 DNA follows: TGCGCCAGCAGCTTCCCGTCGGACACCGGGGAGCTGTTTTTT. The encoded protein is CASSFPSDTGELFF.

The chain is built from TRBV10-3 and TRBJ1-6; 10 bases match TRBD1. V lost 7 bases, J lost 10 bases, and 4 bases stayed unmatched. The germline CDR1 and CDR2 sequences are ENHRY and SYGVKD. The CDR3 is 13 residues long. The CDR3 loop is CAITPGQGSPLHF. The CDR3 nucleotides are TGTGCCATCACCCCGGGACAGGGGTCACCCCTCCACTTT.

The chain combines TRBV13 with TRBJ2-1; 14 bases are shared with TRBD2. The germline gives CDR1 PRHDT, CDR2 FYEKMQ (reference sequence). The CDR3 consists of 16 residues. With 5 bases clipped from V and 5 bases from J, the junction kept 5 bases outside the gene matches. The DNA for the CDR3 is TGTGCCAGCAGCCTCCGGACTAGCGGGGGGAACAATGAGCAGTTCTTC. It is translated as CASSLRTSGGNNEQFF.

This chain connects TRBV5-5 to TRBJ2-6, with a tentative D call TRBD2 (5 bases). The length of the CDR3 is 19 residues. Trimming left V 0 bases short and J 0 bases short, with 16 bases between. The germline V gene encodes CDR1 SGHKS and CDR2 YYEKEE (reference sequence). As DNA, the CDR3 is TGTGCCAGCAGCTTGGTGTTTAGGGATCGGGGCTCTGGGGCCAACGTCCTGACTTTC. Translating it yields CASSLVFRDRGSGANVLTF.

This sequence joins TRBV4-1 and TRBJ2-1, with a tentative D call TRBD1 (5 bases). The CDR3 is made up of 17 amino acids. Trimming left V 4 bases short and J 0 bases short, with 16 bases between. Germline-derived CDR1 and CDR2 are MGHRA and YSYEKL. The CDR3 loop is CASSRGHRQSSYNEQFF. CDR3 coding DNA: TGCGCCAGCAGCCGTGGACACAGACAGAGCTCCTACAATGAGCAGTTCTTC.

The V gene is TRBV19, the J gene TRBJ2-1, with D perhaps assigned TRBD1 or TRBD2 (6 bases each). The germline V gene has CDR1 LNHDA and CDR2 SQIVND (reference sequence). V was cut by 10 bases and J by 8 bases, with 21 bases left in between. CDR3 length: 14 residues. This CDR3 is CATRNRGRSDEQFF. For the CDR3, the DNA is TGTGCCACCCGGAATCGGGGGCGATCTGATGAGCAGTTCTTC.